This T cell receptor (beta chain) stems from a study of human T cells and chemical hapten exposure. Across the study: After 6 days, upper back 0.01% DPC patch tests were scored.

TCRdb recomputed calls from the RACE reads with MiXCR, one row per CDR3 protein. The sample holds around 69,000 distinct CDR3 sequences, 8.5% seen once. This clonotype turned up a few times. Time point here: patch test 2, 6 weeks after DPC sensitization. Treatment given: therapeutic diphenylcyclopropenone sensitization with weekly scalp DPC. This CDR3 is 11 amino acids long. This receptor was identified in a woman between 50 and 59 years old with alopecia areata. Some clones in this sample may be carry-over from other donors' samples. The chain combines TRBV12-3 or TRBV12-4 with TRBJ1-1; D is undetermined. The sequences come from whole blood, collected in connection with sensitization to the hapten diphenylcyclopropenone (DPC). DNA of the CDR3: TGTGGTACACTAAGGGCCACTGAAGCTTTCTTT. It is translated as CGTLRATEAFF.